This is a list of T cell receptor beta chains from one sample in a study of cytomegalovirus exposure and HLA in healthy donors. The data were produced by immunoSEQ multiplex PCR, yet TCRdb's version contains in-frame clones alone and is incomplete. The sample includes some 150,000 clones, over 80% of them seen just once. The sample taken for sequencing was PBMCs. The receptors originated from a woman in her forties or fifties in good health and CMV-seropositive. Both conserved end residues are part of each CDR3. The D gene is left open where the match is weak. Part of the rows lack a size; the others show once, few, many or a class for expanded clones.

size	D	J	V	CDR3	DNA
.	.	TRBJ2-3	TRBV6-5	CASKEPGLSTDTQYF	TGTGCCAGCAAAGAACCGGGACTGAGCACAGATACGCAGTATTTT
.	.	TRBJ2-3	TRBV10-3	CAAKGGGTDTQYF	TGTGCCGCCAAGGGGGGGGGCACAGATACGCAGTATTTT
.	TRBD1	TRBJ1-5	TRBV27	CASSPRQGAGQPQHF	TGTGCCAGCAGTCCAAGACAGGGGGCGGGTCAGCCCCAGCATTTT
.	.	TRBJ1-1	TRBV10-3	CAISVGVSWTEAFF	TGTGCCATCAGTGTCGGGGTGTCGTGGACTGAAGCTTTCTTT
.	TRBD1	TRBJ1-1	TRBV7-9	CSSKRVRQGLNTEAFF	TGTTCCAGCAAGAGAGTGCGACAGGGCTTGAACACTGAAGCTTTCTTT
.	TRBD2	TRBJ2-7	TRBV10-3	CAIRAGTSGEQYF	TGTGCCATCAGGGCCGGGACTAGCGGCGAGCAGTACTTC
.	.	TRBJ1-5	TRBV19	CASSTQGMGNDNQPQHF	TGTGCCAGTAGTACTCAGGGGATGGGGAATGACAATCAGCCCCAGCATTTT
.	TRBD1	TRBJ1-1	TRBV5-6	CASSWDRDTEAFF	TGTGCCAGCAGTTGGGACAGGGACACTGAAGCTTTCTTT
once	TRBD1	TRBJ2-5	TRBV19	CASSLRTGDTQETQYF	TGTGCCAGTAGTCTTCGGACAGGGGATACCCAAGAGACCCAGTACTTC
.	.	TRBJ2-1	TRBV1	CTSSQDEAGAYNEQFF	TGCACCAGCAGCCAAGATGAGGCAGGGGCCTACAATGAGCAGTTCTTC
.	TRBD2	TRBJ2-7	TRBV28	CASIAGTSYEQYF	TGTGCCAGCATAGCGGGAACTTCCTACGAGCAGTACTTC
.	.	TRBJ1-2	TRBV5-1	CASSFSGESGEGYTF	TGCGCCAGCAGCTTTAGTGGGGAGTCGGGAGAAGGCTACACCTTC
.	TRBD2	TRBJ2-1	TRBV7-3	CASSSPRLAGVKNEQFF	TGTGCCAGCAGCTCCCCCCGACTAGCGGGAGTCAAGAATGAGCAGTTCTTC
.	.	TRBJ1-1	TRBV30	CAWSVYRSTEAFF	TGTGCCTGGAGTGTCTACCGGAGCACTGAAGCTTTCTTT
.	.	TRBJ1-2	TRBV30	CAWTVDYGYTF	TGTGCCTGGACCGTCGACTATGGCTACACCTTC
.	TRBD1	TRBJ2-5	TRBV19	CASSSDRAKGETQYF	TGTGCCAGTAGTTCCGACAGGGCAAAAGGAGAGACCCAGTACTTC
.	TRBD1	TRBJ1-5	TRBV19	CASSPQGAHQPQHF	TGTGCCAGTAGCCCTCAGGGGGCCCATCAGCCCCAGCATTTT
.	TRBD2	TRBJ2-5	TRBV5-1	CASSLASGGAETQYF	TGCGCCAGCAGCTTAGCTAGCGGGGGCGCGGAGACCCAGTACTTC
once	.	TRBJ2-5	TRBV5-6	CASSYSADVTQGTQYF	TGTGCCAGCAGTTATTCCGCCGACGTAACGCAGGGGACCCAGTACTTC
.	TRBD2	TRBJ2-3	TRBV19	CASSIASGIDTQYF	TGTGCCAGTAGCATCGCTAGCGGGATAGATACGCAGTATTTT
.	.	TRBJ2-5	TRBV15	CATSRDRGLQETQYF	TGTGCCACCAGCAGAGATCGGGGACTTCAAGAGACCCAGTACTTC
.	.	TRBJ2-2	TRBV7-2	CASSPPGTGELFF	TGTGCCAGCAGCCCACCAGGCACCGGGGAGCTGTTTTTT
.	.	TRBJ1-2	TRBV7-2	CASSFRSSHGYTF	TGTGCCAGCAGCTTTAGGAGCTCTCATGGCTACACCTTC
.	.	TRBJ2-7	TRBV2	CASSASYEQYF	TGTGCCAGCAGTGCCAGCTACGAGCAGTACTTC
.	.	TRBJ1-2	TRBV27	CASSRQGTTAVRYGYTF	TGTGCCAGCAGTCGACAAGGGACAACGGCGGTGAGGTATGGCTACACCTTC
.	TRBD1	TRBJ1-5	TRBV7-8	CASTTGNGNQPQHF	TGTGCCAGCACGACAGGGAATGGCAATCAGCCCCAGCATTTT
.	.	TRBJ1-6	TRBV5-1	CASSLSRGVASPLHF	TGCGCCAGCAGCTTGTCACGGGGGGTAGCTTCACCCCTCCACTTT
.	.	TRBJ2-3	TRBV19	CASSIASRDTQYF	TGTGCTAGTAGTATAGCTAGCAGGGATACGCAGTATTTT
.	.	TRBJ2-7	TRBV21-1	CPSRDGDNEQYF	TGTCCATCCCGGGACGGGGACAACGAGCAGTACTTC
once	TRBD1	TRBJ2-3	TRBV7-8	CASSLVGGAGTGTTDTQYF	TGTGCCAGCAGCTTAGTCGGAGGAGCCGGGACAGGGACCACAGATACGCAGTATTTT
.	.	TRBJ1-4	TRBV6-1	CASSEAGRPEKLFF	TGTGCCAGCAGTGAAGCGGGGCGCCCCGAAAAACTGTTTTTT
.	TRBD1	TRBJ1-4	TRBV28	CASSEDRVPNEKLFF	TGTGCCAGCAGCGAAGACAGGGTCCCAAATGAAAAACTGTTTTTT